Below are 20 T cell receptor beta chains sequenced from a single sample in a study of blood T cell repertoires in COVID-19. Data came from immunoSEQ multiplex PCR; TCRdb stores just in-frame clones and leaves some out. Of under 200,000 clones in the sample, about 84% were seen once. Sequenced: PBMCs or T cells enriched from blood (not recorded which). The origin of the receptors is a woman aged 40 to 49 with acute COVID-19.

This clone came up a few times. The chain employs TRBV6-2 or TRBV6-3 and TRBJ1-2; TRBD1 matches at 7 bases. This CDR3 has 16 residues. The J segment lost 8 bases and the V segment lost 2 bases, leaving 14 bases of the junction unmatched. Germline values: CDR1 MNHEY, CDR2 SVGEGT. The CDR3 nucleotides read TGTGCCAGCAGTTACGAATATAGGGGGCTCGTCGGAGGCTACACCTTC. Residues: CASSYEYRGLVGGYTF.

In this sample, this clone turned up a few times. This chain joins TRBV5-1 and TRBJ1-2, with D tentatively TRBD1 (6 bases). CDR3 size: 15 residues. Germline CDR1 SGHRS, CDR2 YFSETQ. The V end lost 2 bases, the J end lost 1 base, and 12 bases lay between the germline ends. DNA of the CDR3: TGCGCCAGCAGCTTCCGGTGGGACAATAACTATGGCTACACCTTC. This encodes CASSFRWDNNYGYTF.

This clone was seen a handful of times. The rearrangement uses TRBV5-1 and TRBJ1-1; D may be TRBD1 (5 bases). The ends were cut back, 1 base at V and 4 bases at J, with 8 bases in the middle. The CDR3 extends over 13 amino acids. The germline V gene has CDR1 SGHRS and CDR2 YFSETQ. The CDR3 spells CASSLLGPTEAFF. Here the CDR3 DNA reads TGCGCCAGCAGCTTGTTGGGGCCCACTGAAGCTTTCTTT.

This chain joins TRBV5-6 and TRBJ1-1; D unclear. V was pared by 2 bases and J by 5 bases, with 19 bases between. Per the germline V gene, CDR1 is SGHDT and CDR2 is YYEEEE. The length of the CDR3 is 16 residues. The CDR3 DNA is TGTGCCAGCAGCTTATTCCGGGAAAAGTTGGTGACTGAAGCTTTCTTT. It translates to CASSLFREKLVTEAFF.

The chain couples TRBV6-5 to TRBJ2-5; the match to TRBD2 covers 10 bases. CDR1 is MNHEY, CDR2 SVGAGI, per germline. V lost 4 bases, J lost 2 bases, and 4 bases stayed unmatched. The CDR3 spans 15 residues. The CDR3 nucleotides read TGTGCCAGCAGTTCTTCAGCGGGAGGGCAAGAGACCCAGTACTTC. Protein sequence: CASSSSAGGQETQYF.

J is TRBJ2-7 and V is TRBV12-3 or TRBV12-4, with D maybe TRBD2 (5 bases). V was clipped by 3 bases and J by 6 bases, with 9 bases between them. This CDR3 is built from 12 residues. CDR3 loop: CASSFGRGEQYV. The DNA of the CDR3 is TGTGCCAGCAGTTTTGGGAGAGGCGAGCAGTACGTC.

V is TRBV29-1 and J is TRBJ2-7, with TRBD1 matching 9 bases. After removal of 6 bases from V and 4 bases from J, the junction contained 10 bases not matched to a gene. Looked up from germline, CDR1 is SQVTM and CDR2 is ANQGSEA. The CDR3 spans 14 residues. CDR3: CSVSRTGDPYEQYF. CDR3 nucleotide sequence: TGCAGCGTGAGTCGGACAGGGGATCCTTACGAGCAGTACTTC.

The V gene is TRBV4-2, the J gene TRBJ2-7; 11 bases match TRBD2. The junction had 14 bases not matched to a gene; V was cut back by 4 bases and J by 3 bases. CDR1 is LGHNA and CDR2 is YNFKEQ in the germline V gene. The CDR3 extends over 18 amino acids. The CDR3 nucleotides are TGTGCCAGCAGCCGAGGGATAGCGGGAGGGAATAGGGGCTACGAGCAGTACTTC. This codes for CASSRGIAGGNRGYEQYF.

In this sample, this clone turned up a few times. V gene TRBV5-8 combines with J gene TRBJ1-5; the match to TRBD1 covers 8 bases. J lost 2 bases, V lost 4 bases, and 8 bases had no gene match. Germline V lookup: CDR1 SGHTS, CDR2 YDEGEE. The CDR3 consists of 16 residues. The CDR3 sequence is CASSLRTGSGNQPQHF. The CDR3 DNA reads as TGTGCCAGCAGCCTCCGGACAGGGAGCGGCAATCAGCCCCAGCATTTT.

This clone was counted only a few times. The chain combines TRBV7-9 with TRBJ1-5, with D tentatively TRBD1 (6 bases). The V gene's germline CDR1 is SEHNR and CDR2 FQNEAQ (reference sequence). Trimming stripped 5 bases from V and 4 bases from J, with 9 bases between. This CDR3 contains 13 residues. The CDR3 DNA reads as TGTGCCAGCAGCCGGACAGAAAATCAGCCCCAGCATTTT. Amino acids: CASSRTENQPQHF.

The rearrangement joins TRBV6-5 to TRBJ2-1, with TRBD2 matching over 10 bases. This CDR3 spans 15 amino acids. J lost 7 bases, V lost 4 bases, and 7 bases had no gene match. Germline V gives CDR1 MNHEY, CDR2 SVGAGI. The CDR3 loop is CASSFRLAGVNEQFF. CDR3 sequence (DNA): TGTGCCAGCAGTTTCCGGCTAGCGGGAGTAAATGAGCAGTTCTTC.

V usage is TRBV4-1 and J usage is TRBJ2-1; possibly TRBD1 for D (5 bases). The CDR3 has 15 residues. CDR1 is MGHRA and CDR2 is YSYEKL in the germline V gene. V was shortened by 2 bases and J by 6 bases, with 14 bases between the two germline ends. The CDR3 DNA sequence: TGCGCCAGCAGCCAATCTGGGGCGGCTTTCAATGAGCAGTTCTTC. Translated: CASSQSGAAFNEQFF.

The chain employs TRBV10-3 and TRBJ2-2; D perhaps matches TRBD1 (5 bases). The CDR3 is 15 amino acids. CDR1 and CDR2 (germline): ENHRY, SYGVKD. V dropped 2 bases and J dropped 6 bases, with 13 bases sitting between them. The CDR3 coding sequence is TGTGCCATCAGTGAGGGGGCAGGGAATGCCGGGGAGCTGTTTTTT. Encoded protein: CAISEGAGNAGELFF.

The chain couples TRBV6-5 to TRBJ2-1; the match to TRBD2 covers 13 bases. The ends lost 4 bases at V and 5 bases at J; junction bases unmatched: 5. Germline assignment: CDR1 MNHEY and CDR2 SVGAGI. This CDR3 has 16 amino acids. CDR3 nucleotides: TGTGCCAGCAGTTTCCGGACTAGCGGGAGCCACAATGAGCAGTTCTTC. The encoded protein is CASSFRTSGSHNEQFF.

The rearrangement uses TRBV14 and TRBJ1-1; 8 bases map to TRBD1. CDR1 and CDR2 (germline): SGHDN, FVKESK. V gave up 0 bases and J gave up 7 bases; unmatched junction bases: 7. The CDR3 runs 15 residues. The CDR3 sequence is CASSQDGRGRVEAFF. As DNA, the CDR3 is TGTGCCAGCAGCCAAGATGGCAGGGGGCGGGTTGAAGCTTTCTTT.

The V call is TRBV7-6, the J call TRBJ2-3, with 15 bases matching TRBD2. V lost 5 bases, J lost 6 bases, and 6 bases stayed unmatched. This CDR3 region has 16 residues. CDR1 is SGHVS, CDR2 FNYEAQ, per germline. The CDR3 spells CASSPGLAGGPDTQYF. The CDR3 bases are TGTGCCAGCAGCCCTGGACTAGCGGGAGGGCCCGATACGCAGTATTTT.

This chain links TRBV18 with TRBJ2-2, with D unclear. The length of the CDR3 is 17 residues. CDR1 KGHSH and CDR2 LQKENI come from the germline V gene. V was trimmed by 3 bases and J by 4 bases, leaving 18 bases between them. The CDR3 reads CASSPPSTPGGTGELFF. DNA for the CDR3: TGTGCCAGCTCACCCCCGAGTACACCCGGCGGCACCGGGGAGCTGTTTTTT.

This chain uses TRBV14 with TRBJ2-5, with D possibly TRBD1 on 6 matching bases. The CDR3 has 15 amino acids. Germline CDR1 reads SGHDN; CDR2 reads FVKESK. Trimming removed 4 bases from V and 3 bases from J, with 15 bases in between. CDR3 sequence (DNA): TGTGCCAGCAGCCCGTGGGGGCTAGCAGAAGAGACCCAGTACTTC. Translating it yields CASSPWGLAEETQYF.

This chain links TRBV7-9 with TRBJ1-1; 8 bases match TRBD1. V was clipped by 3 bases and J by 1 base; unmatched bases: 7. CDR1 is SEHNR and CDR2 is FQNEAQ in the germline V gene (reference sequence). This CDR3 is built from 16 residues. CDR3 sequence: CASSLPWTGTNTEAFF. DNA for the CDR3: TGTGCCAGCAGCTTGCCATGGACAGGGACGAACACTGAAGCTTTCTTT.

Note on this clone: Other nucleotide sequences in the sample specify the same CDR3. The rearrangement joins TRBV29-1 to TRBJ1-1; tentative D call: TRBD1 (6 bases). The CDR3 totals 13 residues. The V end lost 6 bases, the J end lost 0 bases, and 11 bases lay between the germline ends. Germline V gene data show CDR1 as SQVTM and CDR2 as ANQGSEA. CDR3 sequence (DNA): TGCAGCGTCGTCAGGGGATTGAACACTGAAGCTTTCTTT. Translating gives CSVVRGLNTEAFF.